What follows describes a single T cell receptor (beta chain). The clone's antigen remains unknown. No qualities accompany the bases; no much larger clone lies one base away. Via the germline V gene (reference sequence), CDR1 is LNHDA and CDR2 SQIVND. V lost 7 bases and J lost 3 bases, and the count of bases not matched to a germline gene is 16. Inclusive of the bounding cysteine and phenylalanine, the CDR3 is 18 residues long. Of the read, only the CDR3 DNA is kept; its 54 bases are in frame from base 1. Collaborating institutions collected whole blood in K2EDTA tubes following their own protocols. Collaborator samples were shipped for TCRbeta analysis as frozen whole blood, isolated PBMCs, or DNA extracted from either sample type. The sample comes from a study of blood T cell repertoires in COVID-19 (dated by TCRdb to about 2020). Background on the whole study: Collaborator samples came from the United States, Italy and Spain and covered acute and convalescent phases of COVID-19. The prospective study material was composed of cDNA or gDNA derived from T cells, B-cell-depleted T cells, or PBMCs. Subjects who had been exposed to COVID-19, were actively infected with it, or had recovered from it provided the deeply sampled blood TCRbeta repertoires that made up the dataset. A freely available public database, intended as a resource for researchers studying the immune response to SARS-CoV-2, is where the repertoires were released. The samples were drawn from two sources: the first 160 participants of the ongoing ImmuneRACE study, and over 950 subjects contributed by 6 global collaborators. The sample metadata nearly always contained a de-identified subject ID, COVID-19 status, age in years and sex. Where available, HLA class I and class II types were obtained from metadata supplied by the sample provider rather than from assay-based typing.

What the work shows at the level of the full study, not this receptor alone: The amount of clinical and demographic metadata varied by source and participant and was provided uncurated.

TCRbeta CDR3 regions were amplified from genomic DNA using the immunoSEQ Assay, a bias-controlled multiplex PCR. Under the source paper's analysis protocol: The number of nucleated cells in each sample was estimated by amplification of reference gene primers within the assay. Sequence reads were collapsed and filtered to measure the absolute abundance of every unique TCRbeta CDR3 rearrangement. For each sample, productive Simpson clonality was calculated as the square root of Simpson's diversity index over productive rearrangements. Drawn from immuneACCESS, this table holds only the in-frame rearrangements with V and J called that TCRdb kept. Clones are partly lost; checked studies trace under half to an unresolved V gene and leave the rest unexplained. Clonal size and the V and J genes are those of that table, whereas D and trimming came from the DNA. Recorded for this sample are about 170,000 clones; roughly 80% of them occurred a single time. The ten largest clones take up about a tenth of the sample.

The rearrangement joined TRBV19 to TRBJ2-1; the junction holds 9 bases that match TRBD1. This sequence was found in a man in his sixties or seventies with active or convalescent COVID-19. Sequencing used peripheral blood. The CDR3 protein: CASKGLDGGDRVYNEQFF. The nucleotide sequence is TGTGCCAGTAAAGGTCTTGATGGCGGGGACAGGGTCTACAATGAGCAGTTCTTC. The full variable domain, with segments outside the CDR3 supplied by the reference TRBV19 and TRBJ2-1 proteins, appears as DGGITQSPKYLFRKEGQNVTLSCEQNLNHDAMYWYRQDPGQGLRLIYYSQIVNDFQKGDIAEGYSVSREKKESFPLTVTSAQKNPTAFYLCASKGLDGGDRVYNEQFFGPGTRLTVL.